This is a list of T cell receptor beta chains from one sample in a study of cytomegalovirus exposure and HLA in healthy donors. Generated by immunoSEQ multiplex PCR, the TCRdb table keeps only in-frame clones and is missing some. The repertoire holds around 60,000 clones, with almost 97% as singletons. The sequencing input was PBMCs. Every receptor here comes from a woman under 30 in good health and CMV-seronegative. Both conserved end residues are part of each CDR3. A D gene is named only where the DNA matches it firmly. Not all rows give a size; the values are once, few, many and, for expanded clones, a class.

size,D,J,V,length,CDR3,DNA
NA,TRBD1,TRBJ2-5,TRBV18,13,CASSDRGVETQYF,TGTGCCAGCTCAGACAGGGGTGTGGAGACCCAGTACTTC
NA,NA,TRBJ1-1,TRBV7-2,16,CASSFRGWGENTEAFF,TGTGCCAGCAGCTTTCGGGGGTGGGGCGAGAACACTGAAGCTTTCTTT
NA,TRBD1,TRBJ2-1,TRBV5-1,13,CASSSDRRIEQFF,TGCGCCAGCAGCTCGGACAGGCGAATTGAGCAGTTCTTC
NA,TRBD2,TRBJ2-5,TRBV7-9,19,CASSAGVASGGWYQETQYF,TGTGCCAGCAGCGCAGGGGTGGCTAGCGGGGGATGGTACCAAGAGACCCAGTACTTC
NA,TRBD2,TRBJ2-1,TRBV4-2,12,CASSQLADEQFF,TGTGCCAGCAGCCAACTAGCGGATGAGCAGTTCTTC
NA,TRBD2,TRBJ2-2,TRBV13,16,CASSLGLAANTGELFF,TGTGCCAGCAGCCTAGGACTAGCCGCGAACACCGGGGAGCTGTTTTTT
NA,TRBD2,TRBJ2-1,TRBV19,17,CASTPASGRPPYNEQFF,TGTGCCAGTACCCCGGCGAGCGGGAGGCCCCCCTACAATGAGCAGTTCTTC
NA,TRBD1,TRBJ1-5,TRBV30,16,CAWSQAFARGGQPQHF,TGTGCCTGGAGTCAAGCTTTCGCTCGAGGGGGCCAGCCCCAGCATTTT
NA,NA,TRBJ1-5,TRBV6-4,14,CASPAGSRRQPQHF,TGTGCCAGCCCGGCGGGGTCCCGTCGGCAGCCCCAGCATTTT
once,TRBD1,TRBJ1-5,TRBV18,15,CASSPTGGGNQPQHF,TGTGCCAGCTCACCCACAGGGGGAGGGAATCAGCCCCAGCATTTT
NA,NA,TRBJ1-5,TRBV6-1,15,CASSEQGRGNQPQHF,TGTGCCAGCAGTGAACAGGGCAGGGGTAATCAGCCCCAGCATTTT
NA,TRBD1,TRBJ2-7,TRBV6-5,14,CASSRQGLTYEQYF,TGTGCCAGCAGTAGACAGGGGCTCACCTACGAGCAGTACTTC
NA,NA,TRBJ2-5,TRBV19,15,CASSISSPYQETQYF,TGTGCCAGTAGTATAAGCTCCCCGTACCAAGAGACCCAGTACTTC
NA,NA,TRBJ2-5,TRBV2,11,CASSAQETQYF,TGTGCCAGCAGTGCACAAGAGACCCAGTACTTC
NA,TRBD2,TRBJ2-1,TRBV7-2,15,CASSLMFGGGNEQFF,TGTGCCAGCAGCTTAATGTTTGGGGGGGGCAATGAGCAGTTCTTC
few,TRBD2,TRBJ2-7,TRBV5-4,15,CASSLSGRGSDEQYF,TGTGCCAGCAGCCTAAGCGGGAGGGGGTCGGACGAGCAGTACTTC
NA,TRBD2,TRBJ2-7,TRBV11-2,14,CASRQIAGVYEQYF,TGTGCCAGCAGACAAATAGCGGGGGTATACGAGCAGTACTTC
NA,TRBD1,TRBJ2-7,TRBV4-1,14,CASSPGQGAYEQYF,TGCGCCAGCAGCCCGGGACAGGGAGCCTACGAGCAGTACTTC
NA,NA,TRBJ1-1,TRBV29-1,11,CSAGGVTEAFF,TGCAGCGCTGGGGGGGTTACTGAAGCTTTCTTT
NA,NA,TRBJ2-7,TRBV5-1,14,CASSRGRPGLGQYF,TGCGCCAGCAGCCGGGGTCGCCCGGGTTTGGGGCAGTACTTC
NA,TRBD2,TRBJ2-5,TRBV9,16,CASSVASGGGLETQYF,TGTGCCAGCAGCGTAGCTAGCGGGGGGGGTCTGGAGACCCAGTACTTC
NA,NA,TRBJ2-5,TRBV5-1,16,CASSTRRGGPQETQYF,TGCGCCAGCAGCACGAGGCGCGGGGGCCCCCAAGAGACCCAGTACTTC
NA,NA,TRBJ2-1,TRBV7-5,15,CARSFGTSGTHEQFF,TGTGCCAGAAGCTTTGGGACTAGCGGGACCCATGAGCAGTTCTTC
few,NA,TRBJ2-1,TRBV19,12,CASGGPYNEQFF,TGTGCCAGCGGGGGGCCCTACAATGAGCAGTTCTTC
NA,TRBD2,TRBJ2-2,TRBV19,17,CATRGLAGVTNTGELFF,TGTGCCACCCGGGGACTAGCGGGAGTAACGAACACCGGGGAGCTGTTTTTT
once,TRBD1,TRBJ2-4,TRBV4-1,13,CASSRGQGGSSYF,TGCGCCAGCAGCCGGGGACAGGGGGGGAGTTCGTACTTC
NA,NA,TRBJ1-1,TRBV9,14,CASSVVGVAAEAFF,TGTGCCAGCAGCGTAGTGGGGGTAGCGGCTGAAGCTTTCTTT
NA,NA,TRBJ1-2,TRBV15,17,CATSRDPYQVANYGYTF,TGTGCCACCAGCAGAGATCCCTATCAAGTAGCTAACTATGGCTACACCTTC
NA,NA,TRBJ2-5,TRBV7-3,18,CASSLIGFGAASQETQYF,TGTGCCAGCAGCTTAATCGGGTTCGGTGCGGCGTCACAAGAGACCCAGTACTTC
NA,TRBD1,TRBJ2-3,TRBV11-2,16,CASSLVSGQYTDTQYF,TGTGCCAGCAGCTTAGTCTCGGGACAGTACACAGATACGCAGTATTTT
NA,NA,TRBJ1-1,TRBV27,13,CASSLSGRGEAFF,TGTGCCAGCAGTTTATCGGGGAGAGGTGAAGCTTTCTTT
NA,TRBD1,TRBJ2-7,TRBV28,14,CASSPRQGIYEQYF,TGTGCCAGCAGTCCCCGACAGGGGATCTACGAGCAGTACTTC
NA,TRBD1,TRBJ1-2,TRBV11-1,15,CASGPGQGILYGYTF,TGTGCCAGCGGACCGGGACAGGGTATCTTGTATGGCTACACCTTC
NA,NA,TRBJ1-3,TRBV19,14,CASSIEPSGNTIYF,TGTGCCAGTAGTATCGAGCCCTCTGGAAACACCATATATTTT
NA,TRBD2,TRBJ2-7,TRBV27,16,CASSLHTGTIGYEQYF,TGTGCCAGCAGTTTACATACCGGGACTATCGGCTACGAGCAGTACTTC
NA,NA,TRBJ1-5,TRBV15,15,CATSRQDLGNQPQHF,TGTGCCACCAGCAGACAGGATCTGGGCAATCAGCCCCAGCATTTT
few,NA,TRBJ2-5,TRBV4-3,18,CASSQDSQGASGGETQYF,TGCGCCAGCAGCCAAGATTCGCAGGGGGCTAGCGGTGGGGAGACCCAGTACTTC
NA,TRBD1,TRBJ2-3,TRBV5-4,14,CASSPRQGSDTQYF,TGTGCCAGCAGCCCGAGACAGGGTTCAGATACGCAGTATTTT
NA,NA,TRBJ2-1,TRBV18,15,CASSPFTGLDNEQFF,TGTGCCAGCTCACCGTTTACAGGGCTGGACAATGAGCAGTTCTTC
few,NA,TRBJ1-2,TRBV4-2,12,CASSQDGASYTF,TGTGCCAGCAGCCAAGATGGAGCCTCCTACACCTTC